The 7 T cell receptor beta chains below come from one sample, sequenced in a study of CD8+ T cells in alopecia areata (dated by TCRdb to the late 2010s). The method behind the library was the immunoSEQ multiplex PCR assay. For TCR sequencing, RNA was extracted from every sample and reverse transcribed into cDNA to serve as template. The table comes from immuneACCESS by way of TCRdb, which keeps in-frame sequences with V and J called. Part of the clones is missing from these tables; in studies checked, under half for an unresolved V gene and the rest for unknown reasons. The sample data list around 160,000 clones, and 87% of these were observed just once. The leading ten clones occupy about 15% of the sample. This specimen's time point label, interpreted: baseline before oral tofacitinib. The material sequenced was CD8+ T cells sorted from blood, taken at week 0. The source of these receptors is a human donor with alopecia areata.

As regards this clone: Distinct nucleotide sequences in the sample also encode this CDR3. J is TRBJ2-3 and V is TRBV19; 9 positions agree with TRBD1. The V gene's germline CDR1 is LNHDA and CDR2 SQIVND (reference sequence). This CDR3 has 15 amino acids. Trimming took 2 bases from V and 4 from J; bases not matched to a gene: 4. CDR3 residues: CASSITGQGADTQYF. The CDR3 DNA follows: TGTGCCAGTAGTATAACGGGACAGGGTGCAGATACGCAGTATTTT. Drawing the rest from reference TRBV19 and TRBJ2-3, the complete variable domain is DGGITQSPKYLFRKEGQNVTLSCEQNLNHDAMYWYRQDPGQGLRLIYYSQIVNDFQKGDIAEGYSVSREKKESFPLTVTSAQKNPTAFYLCASSITGQGADTQYFGPGTRLTVL.

The chain carries TRBV14 and TRBJ2-1; D uncertain. Per the germline V gene, CDR1 is SGHDN and CDR2 is FVKESK. Trimming took 5 bases from V and 9 from J, leaving 11 bases between them. The CDR3 has 12 amino acids. The CDR3 DNA reads TGTGCCAGCAGCTTCCCCGGTATTGAGCAGTTCTTC. Its protein is CASSFPGIEQFF.

The chain is built from TRBV14 and TRBJ2-5; 8 positions agree with TRBD2. Losses at the gene ends were 1 base for V and 0 bases for J; bases not matched to a gene: 7. Germline CDR1 SGHDN, CDR2 FVKESK. There are 17 residues in the CDR3. CDR3 nucleotides: TGTGCCAGCAGCCAAGCTGTCGGACTAGCTTACCAAGAGACCCAGTACTTC. It translates to CASSQAVGLAYQETQYF.

This sequence joins TRBV7-8 and TRBJ2-7; D is perhaps TRBD1 (5 bases). V lost 5 bases to trimming and J lost 6 bases, with 14 bases between them. Germline V CDR1 and CDR2: SGHVS, FQNEAQ. CDR3 length: 13 residues. The DNA for the CDR3 is TGTGCCAGCAGCCCCACTCAGGGCCTCGAGCAGTACTTC. Protein product: CASSPTQGLEQYF.

A single count supports this clone. V gene TRBV9 combines with J gene TRBJ2-4; D unclear. From germline, CDR1 is SGDLS and CDR2 YYNGEE. CDR3 length: 15 amino acids. Trimming shortened V by 4 bases and J by 0 bases, and 11 bases separated the two germline ends. The chain's CDR3 is CASSPSAIAKNIQYF. As DNA, the CDR3 is TGTGCCAGCAGCCCCAGCGCAATAGCCAAAAACATTCAGTACTTC.

V is TRBV7-9 and J is TRBJ2-3; D uncertain. From germline, CDR1 is SEHNR and CDR2 FQNEAQ (reference sequence). V was shortened by 3 bases and J by 0 bases, with 10 bases between the two germline ends. This CDR3 region has 15 residues. This CDR3 is CASSLSGESTDTQYF. CDR3 DNA: TGTGCCAGCAGCTTGTCTGGGGAAAGCACAGATACGCAGTATTTT.

The table lists this clone with a count of one. The J gene is TRBJ2-1, the V gene TRBV5-6, with 8 bases lining up with TRBD2. The ends lost 2 bases at V and 15 bases at J; junction bases unmatched: 4. CDR1 is SGHDT, CDR2 YYEEEE, per germline. The CDR3 runs to 11 residues. The CDR3 DNA is TGTGCCAGCAGCTTTGGCGGGAGGATGTTCTTC. This translates into CASSFGGRMFF.